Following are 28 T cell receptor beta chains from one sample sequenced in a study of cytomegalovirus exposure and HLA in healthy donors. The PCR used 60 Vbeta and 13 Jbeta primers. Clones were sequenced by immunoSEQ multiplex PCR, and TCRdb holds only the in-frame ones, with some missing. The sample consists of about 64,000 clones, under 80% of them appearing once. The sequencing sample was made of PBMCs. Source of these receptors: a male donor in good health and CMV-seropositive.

This chain's CDR3 is CASSAGLDYEQYF. DNA for the CDR3: TGTGCCAGCAGCGCGGGACTAGACTACGAGCAGTACTTC. This chain uses TRBV2 with TRBJ2-5, with 8 nucleotides matching TRBD2. The DNA end lines up better with TRBJ2-7; the J call may be wrong. Per the germline V gene, CDR1 is SNHLY and CDR2 is FYNNEI. The CDR3 runs 13 residues.

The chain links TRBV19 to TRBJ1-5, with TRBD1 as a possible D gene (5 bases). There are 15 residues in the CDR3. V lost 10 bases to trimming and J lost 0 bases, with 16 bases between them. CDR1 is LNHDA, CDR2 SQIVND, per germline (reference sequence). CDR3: CATSITGYSNQPQHF. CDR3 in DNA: TGTGCCACCAGTATAACAGGTTATAGCAATCAGCCCCAGCATTTT.

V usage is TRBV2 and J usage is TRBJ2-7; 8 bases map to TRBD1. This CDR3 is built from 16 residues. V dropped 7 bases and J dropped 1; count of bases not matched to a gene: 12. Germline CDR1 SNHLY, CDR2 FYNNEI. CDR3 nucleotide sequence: TGTGCCAGCATTACGATCAGGGGGCAGAGATCCTACGAGCAGTACTTC. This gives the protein CASITIRGQRSYEQYF.

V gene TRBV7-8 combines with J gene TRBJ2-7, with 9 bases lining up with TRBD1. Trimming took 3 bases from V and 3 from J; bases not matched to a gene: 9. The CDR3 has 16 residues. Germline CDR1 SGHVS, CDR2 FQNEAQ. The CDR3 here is CASSFSAGQGYYEQYF. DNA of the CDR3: TGTGCCAGCAGCTTTAGTGCGGGACAGGGCTACTACGAGCAGTACTTC.

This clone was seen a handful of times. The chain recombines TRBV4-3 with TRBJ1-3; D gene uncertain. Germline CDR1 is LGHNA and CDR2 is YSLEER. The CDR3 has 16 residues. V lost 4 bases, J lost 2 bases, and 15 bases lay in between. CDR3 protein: CASSPQGGGPGNTIYF. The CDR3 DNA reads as TGCGCCAGCAGCCCACAAGGCGGAGGGCCTGGAAACACCATATATTTT.

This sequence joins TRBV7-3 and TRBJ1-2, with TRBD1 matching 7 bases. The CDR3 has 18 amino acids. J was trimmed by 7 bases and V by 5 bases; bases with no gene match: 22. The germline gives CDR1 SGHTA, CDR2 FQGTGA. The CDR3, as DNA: TGTGCCAGCAGCCCGACCCCACTACAGGGGTCCCGAGTATTTGGCTACACCTTC. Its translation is CASSPTPLQGSRVFGYTF.

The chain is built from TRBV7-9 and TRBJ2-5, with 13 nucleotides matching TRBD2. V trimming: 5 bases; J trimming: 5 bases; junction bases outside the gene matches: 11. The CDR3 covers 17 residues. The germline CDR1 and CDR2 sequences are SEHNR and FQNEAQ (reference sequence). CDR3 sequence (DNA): TGTGCCAGCAGCCCTGGACTAGCGGGGGCGGCTCTGGAGACCCAGTACTTC. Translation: CASSPGLAGAALETQYF.

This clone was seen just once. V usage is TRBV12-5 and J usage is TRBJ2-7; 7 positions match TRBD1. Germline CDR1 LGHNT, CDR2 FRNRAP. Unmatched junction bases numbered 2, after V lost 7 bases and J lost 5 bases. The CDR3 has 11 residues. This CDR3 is CASDRGNEQYF. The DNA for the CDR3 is TGTGCTAGTGACAGGGGCAACGAGCAGTACTTC.

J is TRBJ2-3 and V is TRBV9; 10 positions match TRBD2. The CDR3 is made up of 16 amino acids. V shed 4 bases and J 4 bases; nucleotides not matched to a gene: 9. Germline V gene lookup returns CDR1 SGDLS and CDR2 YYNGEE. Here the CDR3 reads CASSLQRGGRADTQYF. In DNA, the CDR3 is TGTGCCAGCAGCCTCCAGCGGGGGGGCCGGGCAGATACGCAGTATTTT.

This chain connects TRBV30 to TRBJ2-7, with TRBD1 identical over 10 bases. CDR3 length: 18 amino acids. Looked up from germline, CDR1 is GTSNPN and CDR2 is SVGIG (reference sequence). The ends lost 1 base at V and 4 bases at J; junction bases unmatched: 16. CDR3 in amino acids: CAWSGGLITGTGAYEQYF. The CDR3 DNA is TGTGCCTGGAGTGGGGGCCTCATTACCGGGACAGGGGCGTACGAGCAGTACTTC.

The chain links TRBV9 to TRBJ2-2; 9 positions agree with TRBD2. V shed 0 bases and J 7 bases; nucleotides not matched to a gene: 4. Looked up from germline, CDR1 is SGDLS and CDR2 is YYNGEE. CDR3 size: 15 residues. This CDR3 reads CASSVVSGGFGELFF. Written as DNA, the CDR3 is TGTGCCAGCAGCGTAGTCAGCGGGGGGTTCGGGGAGCTGTTTTTT. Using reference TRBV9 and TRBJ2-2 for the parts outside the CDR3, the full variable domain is DSGVTQTPKHLITATGQRVTLRCSPRSGDLSVYWYQQSLDQGLQFLIQYYNGEERAKGNILERFSAQQFPDLHSELNLSSLELGDSALYFCASSVVSGGFGELFFGEGSRLTVL.

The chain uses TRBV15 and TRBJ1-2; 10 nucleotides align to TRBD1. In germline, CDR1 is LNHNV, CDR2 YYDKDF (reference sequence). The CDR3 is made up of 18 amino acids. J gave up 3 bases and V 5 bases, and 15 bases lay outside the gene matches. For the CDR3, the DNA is TGTGCCACCAGCGCGGCGATCCGGGACAGGGGACCGGACTATGGCTACACCTTC. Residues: CATSAAIRDRGPDYGYTF.

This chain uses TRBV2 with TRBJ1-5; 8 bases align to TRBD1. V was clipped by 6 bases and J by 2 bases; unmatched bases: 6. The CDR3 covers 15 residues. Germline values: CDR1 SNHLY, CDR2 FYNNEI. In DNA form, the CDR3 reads TGTGCCAGCAGCCGGACAGGGTTGGGCAATCAGCCCCAGCATTTT. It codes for CASSRTGLGNQPQHF.

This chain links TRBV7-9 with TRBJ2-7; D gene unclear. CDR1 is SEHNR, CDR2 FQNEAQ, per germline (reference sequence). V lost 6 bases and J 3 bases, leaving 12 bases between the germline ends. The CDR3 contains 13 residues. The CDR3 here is CASSPRGSYEQYF. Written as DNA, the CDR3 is TGTGCCAGCAGTCCACGAGGTAGCTACGAGCAGTACTTC.

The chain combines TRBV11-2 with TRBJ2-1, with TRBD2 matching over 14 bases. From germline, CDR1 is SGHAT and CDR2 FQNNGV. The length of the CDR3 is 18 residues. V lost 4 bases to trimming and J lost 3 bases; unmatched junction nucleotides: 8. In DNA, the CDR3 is TGTGCCAGCAGCTGGTGGGGACTAGCGGGGGCAGGCTACAATGAGCAGTTCTTC. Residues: CASSWWGLAGAGYNEQFF.

This CDR3 reads CASSDSRGAYEQYF. As DNA, the CDR3 is TGTGCCAGCAGTGATAGCAGGGGGGCCTACGAGCAGTACTTC. V is TRBV2 and J is TRBJ2-7; a weak D match, TRBD1 (7 bases). Germline assignment: CDR1 SNHLY and CDR2 FYNNEI. The CDR3 loop spans 14 amino acids. Trimming shortened V by 3 bases and J by 2 bases, and 11 bases separated the two germline ends.

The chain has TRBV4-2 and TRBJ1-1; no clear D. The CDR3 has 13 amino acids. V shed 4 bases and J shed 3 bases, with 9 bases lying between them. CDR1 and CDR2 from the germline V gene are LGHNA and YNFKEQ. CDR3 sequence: CASSPRSHTEAFF. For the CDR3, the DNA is TGTGCCAGCAGCCCCCGTTCTCACACTGAAGCTTTCTTT.

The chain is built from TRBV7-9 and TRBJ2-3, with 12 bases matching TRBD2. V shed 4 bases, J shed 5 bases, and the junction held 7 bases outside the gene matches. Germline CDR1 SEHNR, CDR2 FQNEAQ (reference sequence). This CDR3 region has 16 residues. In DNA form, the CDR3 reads TGTGCCAGCAGCTACCTAGCGGGGGGGCCAAGAGATACGCAGTATTTT. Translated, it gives CASSYLAGGPRDTQYF.

In nucleotides, the CDR3 is TGTGCCAGCAGTGGACTTGGTCGGGGGGGAAGCACAGATACGCAGTATTTT. Residues: CASSGLGRGGSTDTQYF. The chain carries TRBV6-1 and TRBJ2-3; 8 nucleotides agree with TRBD2. CDR3 size: 17 residues. V dropped 4 bases and J dropped 0; count of bases not matched to a gene: 9. Germline V lookup: CDR1 MNHNS, CDR2 SASEGT.

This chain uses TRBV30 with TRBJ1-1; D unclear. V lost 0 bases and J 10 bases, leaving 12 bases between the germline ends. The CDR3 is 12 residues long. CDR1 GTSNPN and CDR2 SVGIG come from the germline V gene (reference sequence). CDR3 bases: TGTGCCTGGAGTGTACGAGGGCGGAGAGCTTTCTTT. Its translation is CAWSVRGRRAFF.

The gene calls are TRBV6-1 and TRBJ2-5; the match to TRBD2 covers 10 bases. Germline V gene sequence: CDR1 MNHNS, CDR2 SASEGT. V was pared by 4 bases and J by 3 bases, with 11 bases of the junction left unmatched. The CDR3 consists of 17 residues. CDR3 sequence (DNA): TGTGCCAGCAGTGTTGTAGCGGGGGGTCAAACCGAAGAGACCCAGTACTTC. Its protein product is CASSVVAGGQTEETQYF.

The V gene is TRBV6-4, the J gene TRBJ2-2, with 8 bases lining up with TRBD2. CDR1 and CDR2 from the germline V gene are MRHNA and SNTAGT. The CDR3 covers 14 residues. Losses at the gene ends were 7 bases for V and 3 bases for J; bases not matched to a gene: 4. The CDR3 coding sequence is TGTGCCAGCAAGACTAGCGATGACACCGGGGAGCTGTTTTTT. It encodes CASKTSDDTGELFF.

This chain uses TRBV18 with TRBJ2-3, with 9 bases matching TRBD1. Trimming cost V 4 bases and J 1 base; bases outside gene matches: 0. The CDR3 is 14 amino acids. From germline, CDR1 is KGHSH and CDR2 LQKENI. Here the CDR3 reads CASSRTGGTDTQYF. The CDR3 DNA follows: TGTGCCAGCTCACGGACAGGGGGCACAGATACGCAGTATTTT.

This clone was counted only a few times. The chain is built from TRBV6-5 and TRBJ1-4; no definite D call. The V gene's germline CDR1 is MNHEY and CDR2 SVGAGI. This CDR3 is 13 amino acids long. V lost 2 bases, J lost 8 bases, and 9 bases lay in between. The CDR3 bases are TGTGCCAGCAGTTACGGGCCTCGGGAAAAACTGTTTTTT. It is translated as CASSYGPREKLFF.

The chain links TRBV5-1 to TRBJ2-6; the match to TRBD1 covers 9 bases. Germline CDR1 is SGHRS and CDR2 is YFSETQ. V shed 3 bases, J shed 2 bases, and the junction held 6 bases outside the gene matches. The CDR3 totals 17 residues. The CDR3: CASSWRTGEAGANVLTF. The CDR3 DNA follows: TGCGCCAGCAGCTGGCGGACAGGGGAAGCTGGGGCCAACGTCCTGACTTTC.

The CDR3 DNA is TGTGCCAGCAGCTTGAGCAGGGGTGAGACCCAGTACTTC. Encoded protein: CASSLSRGETQYF. This rearrangement joins TRBV5-4 to TRBJ2-5, with D perhaps TRBD1 (6 bases). V lost 1 base and J lost 5, with 9 bases in between. The CDR3 length is 13 residues. Germline values: CDR1 SGHNT, CDR2 YYREEE (reference sequence).

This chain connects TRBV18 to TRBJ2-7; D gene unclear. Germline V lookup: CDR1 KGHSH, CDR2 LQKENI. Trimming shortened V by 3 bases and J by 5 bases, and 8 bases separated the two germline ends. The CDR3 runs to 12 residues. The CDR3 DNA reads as TGTGCCAGCTCACCGAAGGAGAACGAGCAGTACTTC. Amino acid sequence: CASSPKENEQYF.

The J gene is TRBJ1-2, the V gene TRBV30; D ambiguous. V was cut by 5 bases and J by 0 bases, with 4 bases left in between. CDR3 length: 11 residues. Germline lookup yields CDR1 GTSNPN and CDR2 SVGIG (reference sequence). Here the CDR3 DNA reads TGTGCCTGGTTAGCTAACTATGGCTACACCTTC. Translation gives CAWLANYGYTF.